The 17 T cell receptor beta chains in this list originate from one sample, sequenced in a study of cytomegalovirus exposure and HLA in healthy donors. PCR used 60 Vbeta primers and 13 Jbeta primers. Some clones are missing from TCRdb's copy, which holds only in-frame ones; the method was immunoSEQ multiplex PCR. This listing includes some 130,000 clones. The sample taken for sequencing was PBMCs. These receptors originate from a woman in her thirties or forties in good health and CMV-seropositive.

The chain carries TRBV2 and TRBJ2-3, with 13 bases lining up with TRBD2. In germline, CDR1 is SNHLY, CDR2 FYNNEI. V gave up 6 bases and J gave up 6 bases; unmatched junction bases: 12. This CDR3 has 17 residues. CDR3 residues: CASSGLAGAYTGDTQYF. CDR3 nucleotides: TGTGCCAGCAGCGGACTAGCGGGAGCCTACACGGGGGATACGCAGTATTTT.

This chain joins TRBV9 and TRBJ1-2; 9 bases map to TRBD1. Germline assignment: CDR1 SGDLS and CDR2 YYNGEE. The CDR3 is made up of 14 amino acids. Trimming took 3 bases from V and 5 from J; bases not matched to a gene: 5. The CDR3 here is CASSAAGTGYGYTF. Here the CDR3 DNA reads TGTGCCAGCAGCGCTGCCGGGACAGGGTATGGCTACACCTTC.

V is TRBV18 and J is TRBJ1-6, with D perhaps TRBD1 (5 bases). Germline CDR1 KGHSH, CDR2 LQKENI. The CDR3 length is 16 residues. V was cut by 3 bases and J by 9 bases, with 18 bases left in between. CDR3 in DNA: TGTGCCAGCTCACCGCTGTGGGCAGGGCAAGGTTCACCCCTCCACTTT. Its translation: CASSPLWAGQGSPLHF.

The rearrangement links TRBV21-1 to TRBJ1-1; whether TRBD1, the table's D call, matches the DNA was not checked. TRBV21-1 corresponds to a pseudogene. The CDR3 covers 20 residues. The CDR3 DNA follows: TGTGCCAGCAGCAAAAAAAACCGGGACAGGGTTCATAAAGTGAACACTGAAGCTTTCTTT. It yields the protein CASSKKNRDRVHKVNTEAFF.

The chain has TRBV4-1 and TRBJ2-1; D call uncertain. Trimming cost V 0 bases and J 12 bases, with 15 bases left between them. CDR1 MGHRA and CDR2 YSYEKL come from the germline V gene. This CDR3 spans 14 amino acids. CDR3 DNA: TGCGCCAGCAGCCAAGATCCCCGTCTCTTTTGGCAGTTCTTC. Its translation is CASSQDPRLFWQFF.

The rearrangement links TRBV5-4 to TRBJ2-5; 12 bases match TRBD2. The end of the DNA fits TRBJ2-7 better, so the J call may be wrong. This CDR3 region has 17 residues. The germline V gene encodes CDR1 SGHNT and CDR2 YYREEE (reference sequence). The CDR3 reads CASSLSGTSGFFYEQYF. The DNA for the CDR3 is TGTGCCAGCAGCTTGTCGGGGACTAGCGGGTTTTTCTACGAGCAGTACTTC.

The chain couples TRBV14 to TRBJ2-1; 9 bases agree with TRBD1. From germline, CDR1 is SGHDN and CDR2 FVKESK. V gave up 5 bases and J gave up 0 bases; unmatched junction bases: 8. The CDR3 length is 17 residues. CDR3 residues: CASSEPGQGFSYNEQFF. CDR3 DNA sequence: TGTGCCAGCAGCGAACCGGGACAGGGCTTCTCCTACAATGAGCAGTTCTTC.

This chain uses TRBV28 with TRBJ2-7; 8 positions agree with TRBD1. CDR3 length: 14 residues. Trimming took 5 bases from V and 4 from J; bases not matched to a gene: 7. Per the germline V gene, CDR1 is MDHEN and CDR2 is SYDVKM. The CDR3 DNA reads as TGTGCCAGCAGTCCCGGACAGGGCCCTTACGAGCAGTACTTC. Translated, it gives CASSPGQGPYEQYF.

The V gene is TRBV28, the J gene TRBJ1-5, with 7 positions matching TRBD1. Germline values: CDR1 MDHEN, CDR2 SYDVKM. With V trimmed by 5 bases and J by 0 bases, 7 bases remained unmatched. CDR3 length equals 16 residues. CDR3 sequence (DNA): TGTGCCAGCAGTCCCGGACAGGCTTATAGCAATCAGCCCCAGCATTTT. Translation: CASSPGQAYSNQPQHF.

This chain uses TRBV9 with TRBJ2-6, with 7 bases identical to TRBD2. V lost 3 bases to trimming and J lost 1 base; unmatched junction nucleotides: 10. This CDR3 comprises 18 residues. Germline V gene lookup returns CDR1 SGDLS and CDR2 YYNGEE. For the CDR3, the DNA is TGTGCCAGCAGCGCCAACATAGCGGGTGCATCTGGGGCCAACGTCCTGACTTTC. Amino acids: CASSANIAGASGANVLTF.

J is TRBJ2-1 and V is TRBV5-4; 7 bases are shared with TRBD2. CDR3 length: 17 residues. Trimming at V came to 3 bases and at J to 0 bases, leaving 9 bases not matched to a gene. Germline V CDR1 and CDR2: SGHNT, YYREEE (reference sequence). In DNA, the CDR3 is TGTGCCAGCAGCTATCGACTGAGCGGGAACTCCTACAATGAGCAGTTCTTC. Residues: CASSYRLSGNSYNEQFF.

The chain recombines TRBV7-6 with TRBJ2-5; 8 nucleotides align to TRBD1. The germline V gene has CDR1 SGHVS and CDR2 FNYEAQ. The CDR3 length is 15 residues. With 5 bases clipped from V and 5 bases from J, the junction kept 10 bases outside the gene matches. This CDR3 reads CASSLRDRWSETQYF. The CDR3 DNA follows: TGTGCCAGCAGCCTGCGGGACAGGTGGAGCGAGACCCAGTACTTC. The full variable domain, with the rest looked up from reference TRBV7-6 and TRBJ2-5, is GAGVSQSPRYKVTKRGQDVALRCDPISGHVSLYWYRQALGQGPEFLTYFNYEAQQDKSGLPNDRFSAERPEGSISTLTIQRTEQRDSAMYRCASSLRDRWSETQYFGPGTRLLVL.

J is TRBJ2-2 and V is TRBV13; TRBD2 aligns across 8 bases. With 5 bases clipped from V and 3 bases from J, the junction kept 8 bases outside the gene matches. CDR3 size: 16 residues. Germline CDR1 is PRHDT and CDR2 is FYEKMQ (reference sequence). CDR3 region: CASSPGLELDTGELFF. The CDR3, as DNA: TGTGCCAGCAGCCCGGGACTAGAATTGGACACCGGGGAGCTGTTTTTT. Based on the CDR3 plus reference TRBV13 and TRBJ2-2, the full variable domain is AAGVIQSPRHLIKEKRETATLKCYPIPRHDTVYWYQQGPGQDPQFLISFYEKMQSDKGSIPDRFSAQQFSDYHSELNMSSLELGDSALYFCASSPGLELDTGELFFGEGSRLTVL.

The chain recombines TRBV11-3 with TRBJ2-2; no firm D call. V lost 2 bases and J lost 2, with 6 bases in between. CDR1 is SGHNT and CDR2 is YENEEA in the germline V gene. This CDR3 comprises 14 residues. The CDR3 sequence: CASSLTRNTGELFF. CDR3 nucleotides: TGTGCCAGCAGCTTAACGCGAAACACCGGGGAGCTGTTTTTT.

The V and J genes are TRBV6-5 and TRBJ1-2; D is undetermined. The CDR3 consists of 13 residues. Trimming took off 3 bases at V and 6 bases at J, with 11 bases between the two ends. The germline gives CDR1 MNHEY, CDR2 SVGAGI. CDR3 DNA sequence: TGTGCCAGCAGTTATCGGGAGGCTAATGGCTACACCTTC. Translating it yields CASSYREANGYTF.

This chain connects TRBV13 to TRBJ2-3, with TRBD2 matching over 8 bases. Germline loops: CDR1 PRHDT, CDR2 FYEKMQ (reference sequence). V trimming: 3 bases; J trimming: 6 bases; junction bases outside the gene matches: 8. The CDR3 has 15 amino acids. CDR3 in amino acids: CASSLTSVDRDTQYF. Here the CDR3 DNA reads TGTGCCAGCAGCTTGACTAGCGTTGACCGGGATACGCAGTATTTT.

This chain joins TRBV6-1 and TRBJ2-7, with a tentative D call TRBD2 (5 bases). The CDR3 runs 14 residues. The ends were cut back, 8 bases at V and 3 bases at J, with 17 bases in the middle. Germline V lookup: CDR1 MNHNS, CDR2 SASEGT. CDR3 nucleotide sequence: TGTGCCAGCCTAAGACCTGAGGGATACTACGAGCAGTACTTC. Its protein is CASLRPEGYYEQYF.